Below, 32 T cell receptor beta chains from the same sample are listed, as sequenced in a study of OX40 agonist ivuxolimab in advanced cancers. Library prep was done by the immunoSEQ multiplex PCR assay. In its TCRdb copy, this immuneACCESS table keeps in-frame sequences only and misses some clones. Where compared with another copy, unresolved V genes explain less than half of these, and the others have no known cause. The sample table shows roughly 72,000 clones, and about 88% are seen once. 11% of the sample is in the top ten clones. The source was CD4+ or CD8+ T cells sorted from blood, collected in a trial of the OX40 agonist ivuxolimab. Every receptor here comes from an adult with an advanced solid tumor such as melanoma, head and neck, liver or kidney cancer.

The chain links TRBV5-1 to TRBJ2-5, with a tentative D call TRBD1 (6 bases). The CDR3 length is 14 residues. Trimming took off 0 bases at V and 1 base at J, with 7 bases between the two ends. The germline V gene has CDR1 SGHRS and CDR2 YFSETQ. The CDR3 protein is CASSLVGGQETQYF. The CDR3 bases are TGCGCCAGCAGCTTGGTAGGGGGCCAAGAGACCCAGTACTTC. The entire variable domain, with the rest obtained from reference TRBV5-1 and TRBJ2-5, is as follows: KAGVTQTPRYLIKTRGQQVTLSCSPISGHRSVSWYQQTPGQGLQFLFEYFSETQRNKGNFPGRFSGRQFSNSRSEMNVSTLELGDSALYLCASSLVGGQETQYFGPGTRLLVL.

This chain's CDR3 is CASRMGASLTYEQYF. The CDR3 nucleotides are TGTGCCAGTAGGATGGGGGCCAGTCTTACTTACGAGCAGTACTTC. V usage is TRBV19 and J usage is TRBJ2-7; D perhaps matches TRBD1 (6 bases). The CDR3 is made up of 15 amino acids. V was cut by 6 bases and J by 4 bases, with 19 bases left in between. Germline CDR1 is LNHDA and CDR2 is SQIVND (reference sequence).

The V call is TRBV5-5, the J call TRBJ2-1; D perhaps matches TRBD1 (6 bases). In germline, CDR1 is SGHKS, CDR2 YYEKEE (reference sequence). Deletions cut 4 bases from V and 1 base from J, with 9 bases between. The CDR3 is 14 amino acids. CDR3 nucleotide sequence: TGTGCCAGCAGCCTGAGGGGGTCCTACAATGAGCAGTTCTTC. It encodes CASSLRGSYNEQFF.

The chain is built from TRBV5-1 and TRBJ1-4, with D possibly matching TRBD1 (5 bases). CDR1 is SGHRS and CDR2 is YFSETQ in the germline V gene. V lost 0 bases and J lost 11, with 20 bases in between. The CDR3 length is 16 residues. CDR3 region: CASSLEAAAAGGKLFF. CDR3 sequence (DNA): TGCGCCAGCAGCTTGGAGGCCGCCGCTGCCGGGGGGAAACTGTTTTTT.

The rearrangement uses TRBV5-8 and TRBJ2-3, with no clear D. The CDR3 covers 12 residues. V dropped 0 bases and J dropped 7 bases, with 6 bases sitting between them. Looked up from germline, CDR1 is SGHTS and CDR2 is YDEGEE. CDR3 sequence (DNA): TGTGCCAGCAGCTTGGCCGCACATACGCAGTATTTT. It codes for CASSLAAHTQYF.

The V gene is TRBV28, the J gene TRBJ1-5; unclear D gene. This CDR3 is 13 amino acids long. V lost 2 bases and J 16 bases, leaving 18 bases between the germline ends. Germline V gives CDR1 MDHEN, CDR2 SYDVKM. The CDR3 protein is CASSLGIAYEGHF. CDR3 nucleotide sequence: TGTGCCAGCAGTTTAGGTATTGCTTACGAGGGACATTTT.

The V call is TRBV6-6, the J call TRBJ1-2; no reliable D call. Between the trimmed V and J ends, which lost 4 bases and 2 bases, there was a span of 14 bases. CDR3 length: 15 amino acids. CDR1 and CDR2 (germline): MNHNY, SVGAGI (reference sequence). The CDR3 region is CASSFWTATNYGYTF. CDR3 DNA sequence: TGTGCCAGCAGTTTCTGGACGGCTACCAACTATGGCTACACCTTC.

The CDR3 DNA reads as TGTGCCAGCAGCCAAGGGGTGGCGGGAGAAGAGACCCAGTACTTC. Its protein product is CASSQGVAGEETQYF. This chain joins TRBV4-2 and TRBJ2-5; 7 nucleotides agree with TRBD2. Germline V gene data show CDR1 as LGHNA and CDR2 as YNFKEQ. The CDR3 runs 15 residues. The junction had 5 bases not matched to a gene; V was cut back by 1 base and J by 3 bases.

Written as DNA, the CDR3 is TGCGCCAGCAGCTTGATCAACAGCGGGACCCAACCAGATACGCAGTATTTT. Amino acid sequence: CASSLINSGTQPDTQYF. The chain joins TRBV5-1 to TRBJ2-3; 7 nucleotides agree with TRBD2. CDR3 length equals 17 residues. Germline V gene data show CDR1 as SGHRS and CDR2 as YFSETQ. Trimming took 1 base from V and 4 from J; bases not matched to a gene: 12.

The gene calls are TRBV4-2 and TRBJ2-7; 9 nucleotides align to TRBD2. Germline V gene lookup returns CDR1 LGHNA and CDR2 YNFKEQ. V shed 2 bases and J 3 bases; nucleotides not matched to a gene: 8. The CDR3 has 16 residues. CDR3 sequence (DNA): TGTGCCAGCAGCCAACGTTGGACTAGCGATATCTACGAGCAGTACTTC. Encoded protein: CASSQRWTSDIYEQYF.

The genes are TRBV5-1 and TRBJ2-3; TRBD1 matches at 7 bases. The CDR3 totals 15 residues. CDR1 and CDR2 from the germline V gene are SGHRS and YFSETQ. V was pared by 4 bases and J by 2 bases, with 7 bases of the junction left unmatched. The CDR3: CASSHGQVPTDTQYF. CDR3 in DNA: TGCGCCAGCAGCCACGGACAGGTTCCCACAGATACGCAGTATTTT.

CDR3 amino acids: CASSLASSYGYTF. Written as DNA, the CDR3 is TGTGCCAGCAGCTTAGCTAGCTCCTATGGCTACACCTTC. The chain carries TRBV13 and TRBJ1-2; D gene ambiguous. The germline V gene has CDR1 PRHDT and CDR2 FYEKMQ (reference sequence). CDR3 length: 13 residues. Between the trimmed V and J ends, which lost 1 base and 4 bases, there was a span of 7 bases.

In DNA form, the CDR3 reads TGTGCCAGCAGCCGTAGCGGGGGGAGTCAAGAGACCCAGTACTTC. Its translation: CASSRSGGSQETQYF. This chain links TRBV6-5 with TRBJ2-5; 10 nucleotides agree with TRBD2. The CDR3 has 15 amino acids. Germline CDR1 MNHEY, CDR2 SVGAGI. With V trimmed by 6 bases and J by 2 bases, 6 bases remained unmatched.

This clone came up once. The chain joins TRBV2 to TRBJ1-4; no firm D call. V shed 6 bases and J shed 3 bases, with 17 bases lying between them. The germline gives CDR1 SNHLY, CDR2 FYNNEI. This CDR3 has 16 residues. CDR3 in amino acids: CASRKLGGSANEKLFF. For the CDR3, the DNA is TGTGCCAGCAGGAAACTCGGAGGATCGGCTAATGAAAAACTGTTTTTT. The whole variable domain, remainder taken from reference TRBV2 and TRBJ1-4, is EPEVTQTPSHQVTQMGQEVILRCVPISNHLYFYWYRQILGQKVEFLVSFYNNEISEKSEIFDDQFSVERPDGSNFTLKIRSTKLEDSAMYFCASRKLGGSANEKLFFGSGTQLSVL.

The chain combines TRBV28 with TRBJ2-1, with D uncertain. Trimming pared 5 bases from V and 9 bases from J, leaving 8 bases between. This CDR3 comprises 11 residues. Germline assignment: CDR1 MDHEN and CDR2 SYDVKM. CDR3: CASSVLGEQFF. CDR3 nucleotide sequence: TGTGCCAGCAGTGTCCTGGGTGAGCAGTTCTTC.

The genes are TRBV11-2 and TRBJ1-3; no reliable D call. V lost 4 bases to trimming and J lost 0 bases, with 10 bases between them. The CDR3 spans 15 residues. CDR1 and CDR2 from the germline V gene are SGHAT and FQNNGV. The CDR3 coding sequence is TGTGCCAGCAGCTCCTTTACGCTCTCTGGAAACACCATATATTTT. Encoded protein: CASSSFTLSGNTIYF.

The chain employs TRBV19 and TRBJ2-2; D is undetermined. This CDR3 contains 14 residues. Germline-derived CDR1 and CDR2 are LNHDA and SQIVND (reference sequence). The germline V and J ends were trimmed by 0 bases and 3 bases, with 5 bases remaining between them. The CDR3 here is CASSIEWYTGELFF. The DNA for the CDR3 is TGTGCCAGTAGTATAGAATGGTACACCGGGGAGCTGTTTTTT.

The chain combines TRBV19 with TRBJ2-1; 9 nucleotides agree with TRBD2. There are 16 residues in the CDR3. V lost 2 bases, J lost 7 bases, and 9 bases stayed unmatched. CDR1 and CDR2 (germline): LNHDA, SQIVND (reference sequence). CDR3: CASSISVAGAGNEQFF. The CDR3 DNA is TGTGCCAGTAGTATATCCGTAGCGGGAGCGGGGAATGAGCAGTTCTTC.

The rearrangement joins TRBV11-3 to TRBJ2-7; D gene unclear. V was clipped by 0 bases and J by 6 bases, with 6 bases between them. This CDR3 has 12 residues. Germline V gives CDR1 SGHNT, CDR2 YENEEA. Here the CDR3 DNA reads TGTGCCAGCAGCTTAGATCGCGGCGAGCAGTACTTC. Protein product: CASSLDRGEQYF.

This clone was detected only once. CDR3 protein: CATTSSDNSPLHF. CDR3 DNA: TGTGCCACCACCTCCTCAGATAATTCACCCCTCCACTTT. The rearrangement joins TRBV2 to TRBJ1-6; D remains unclear. V shed 10 bases and J shed 5 bases, with 12 bases lying between them. In germline, CDR1 is SNHLY, CDR2 FYNNEI. The CDR3 is 13 residues long.

This chain links TRBV2 with TRBJ1-5; D is possibly TRBD1 (6 bases). Trimming pared 2 bases from V and 5 bases from J, leaving 19 bases between. The length of the CDR3 is 17 residues. Germline CDR1 is SNHLY and CDR2 is FYNNEI. CDR3 loop: CASSERDSHRGYQPQHF. Here the CDR3 DNA reads TGTGCCAGCAGTGAACGGGACTCACATAGGGGGTATCAGCCCCAGCATTTT.

The V call is TRBV28, the J call TRBJ2-7; D is ambiguous. V lost 4 bases, J lost 3 bases, and 13 bases lay in between. Germline CDR1 is MDHEN and CDR2 is SYDVKM. The CDR3 is made up of 14 amino acids. CDR3 residues: CASSSVAESYEQYF. The CDR3 DNA sequence: TGTGCCAGCAGTTCCGTCGCGGAGAGCTACGAGCAGTACTTC.

The chain uses TRBV11-3 and TRBJ1-1; no clear D gene. Per the germline V gene, CDR1 is SGHNT and CDR2 is YENEEA. Trimming shortened V by 1 base and J by 11 bases, and 8 bases separated the two germline ends. The CDR3 has 11 residues. In DNA form, the CDR3 reads TGTGCCAGCAGCTTAGGGGTTGGGGCTTTCTTT. This gives the protein CASSLGVGAFF.

J is TRBJ2-1 and V is TRBV10-1, with 14 bases aligning to TRBD2. Germline lookup yields CDR1 WNHNN and CDR2 SYGVQD (reference sequence). V lost 8 bases, J lost 7 bases, and 10 bases stayed unmatched. CDR3 length: 16 amino acids. CDR3 amino acids: CASGPGLAGEGNEQFF. Written as DNA, the CDR3 is TGCGCCAGCGGTCCGGGACTAGCGGGAGAGGGAAATGAGCAGTTCTTC.

The J gene is TRBJ1-1, the V gene TRBV7-3; TRBD1 agrees at 10 bases. The germline V gene encodes CDR1 SGHTA and CDR2 FQGTGA. CDR3 length: 13 residues. Unmatched junction bases numbered 7, after V lost 8 bases and J lost 7 bases. CDR3 sequence: CASAGTGASEAFF. CDR3 coding DNA: TGTGCCAGCGCCGGGACAGGGGCAAGTGAAGCTTTCTTT.

The V call is TRBV27, the J call TRBJ1-2; no clear D. The V gene lost 4 bases and the J gene lost 3 bases, with 9 bases spanning the gap. In germline, CDR1 is MNHEY, CDR2 SMNVEV (reference sequence). This CDR3 is built from 13 residues. The CDR3 sequence: CASSSNGHYGYTF. In DNA form, the CDR3 reads TGTGCCAGCAGTTCGAACGGGCACTATGGCTACACCTTC.

This chain connects TRBV7-6 to TRBJ2-7; TRBD1 matches 7 bases. Losses at the gene ends were 2 bases for V and 6 bases for J; bases not matched to a gene: 7. The CDR3 extends over 14 amino acids. The germline V gene has CDR1 SGHVS and CDR2 FNYEAQ. CDR3 DNA sequence: TGTGCCAGCAGCTTAAGTGGGACAGTAGGCGAGCAGTACTTC. Translating gives CASSLSGTVGEQYF.

The J gene is TRBJ1-1, the V gene TRBV19; D gene uncertain. Trimming removed 5 bases at V and 0 bases at J, with 22 bases between. The CDR3 is made up of 18 amino acids. Germline V lookup: CDR1 LNHDA, CDR2 SQIVND (reference sequence). The CDR3 sequence: CASSPRGGYGNMNTEAFF. CDR3 DNA sequence: TGTGCCAGTAGTCCCCGTGGAGGGTATGGGAACATGAACACTGAAGCTTTCTTT.

This sequence joins TRBV7-6 and TRBJ1-5; TRBD1 matches 7 bases. In germline, CDR1 is SGHVS, CDR2 FNYEAQ. This CDR3 spans 16 amino acids. V dropped 0 bases and J dropped 4; count of bases not matched to a gene: 6. The CDR3 coding sequence is TGTGCCAGCAGCTTAGCGCAAGGGGGCATAAATCAGCCCCAGCATTTT. Its translation is CASSLAQGGINQPQHF.

The chain combines TRBV4-1 with TRBJ2-3, with TRBD2 matching over 11 bases. Trimming removed 0 bases from V and 4 bases from J; junction bases left unmatched: 9. The CDR3 contains 18 residues. The germline V gene has CDR1 MGHRA and CDR2 YSYEKL. The CDR3 spells CASSQEGFLAGGADTQYF. The CDR3 DNA is TGCGCCAGCAGCCAAGAGGGCTTCCTAGCGGGAGGTGCAGATACGCAGTATTTT.

J is TRBJ1-2 and V is TRBV18; no reliable D call. The CDR3 contains 13 residues. Germline V lookup: CDR1 KGHSH, CDR2 LQKENI. The V gene lost 4 bases and the J gene lost 7 bases, with 13 bases spanning the gap. The CDR3 is CASSQDVESGYTF. In DNA form, the CDR3 reads TGTGCCAGCTCACAGGATGTCGAGAGTGGCTACACCTTC.

The chain joins TRBV7-2 to TRBJ1-5; unclear D gene. Trimming shortened V by 8 bases and J by 7 bases, and 12 bases separated the two germline ends. CDR3 length: 12 residues. Germline V CDR1 and CDR2: SGHTA, FQGNSA. CDR3 coding DNA: TGTGCCAGCTCCATAGGTTGGCAGCCCCAGCATTTT. Encoded protein: CASSIGWQPQHF.